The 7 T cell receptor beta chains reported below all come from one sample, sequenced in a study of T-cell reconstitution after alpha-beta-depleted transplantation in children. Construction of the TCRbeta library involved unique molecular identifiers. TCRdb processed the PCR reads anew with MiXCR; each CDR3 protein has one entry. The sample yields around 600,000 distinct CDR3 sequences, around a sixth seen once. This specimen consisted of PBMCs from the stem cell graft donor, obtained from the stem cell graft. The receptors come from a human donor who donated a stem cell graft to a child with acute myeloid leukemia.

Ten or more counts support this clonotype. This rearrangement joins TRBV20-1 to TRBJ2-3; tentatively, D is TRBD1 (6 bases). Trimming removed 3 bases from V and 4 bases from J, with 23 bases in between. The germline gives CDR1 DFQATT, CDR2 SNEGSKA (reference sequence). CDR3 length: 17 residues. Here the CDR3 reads CSARPTGLGNLADTQYF. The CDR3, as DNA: TGCAGTGCTAGGCCTACAGGGCTGGGGAACCTTGCAGATACGCAGTATTTT.

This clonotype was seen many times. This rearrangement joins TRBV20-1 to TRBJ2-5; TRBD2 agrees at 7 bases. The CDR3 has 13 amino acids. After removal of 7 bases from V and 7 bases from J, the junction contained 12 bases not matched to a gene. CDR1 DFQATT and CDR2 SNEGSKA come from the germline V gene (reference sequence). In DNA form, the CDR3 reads TGCAGTGTTAGCGGGCCGCTGAGAGGGACCCAGTACTTC. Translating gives CSVSGPLRGTQYF.

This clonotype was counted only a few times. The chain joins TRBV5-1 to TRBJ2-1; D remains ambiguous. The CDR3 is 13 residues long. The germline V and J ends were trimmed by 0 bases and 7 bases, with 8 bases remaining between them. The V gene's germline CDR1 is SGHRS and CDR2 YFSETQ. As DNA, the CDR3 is TGCGCCAGCAGCTTGGCCGTCCCTAATGAGCAGTTCTTC. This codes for CASSLAVPNEQFF. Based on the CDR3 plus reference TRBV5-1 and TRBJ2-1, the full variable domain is KAGVTQTPRYLIKTRGQQVTLSCSPISGHRSVSWYQQTPGQGLQFLFEYFSETQRNKGNFPGRFSGRQFSNSRSEMNVSTLELGDSALYLCASSLAVPNEQFFGPGTRLTVL.

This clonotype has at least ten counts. The CDR3 protein is CASSPERWDDPPEKLFF. CDR3 sequence (DNA): TGTGCCAGCAGCCCGGAACGGTGGGACGATCCACCTGAAAAACTGTTTTTT. The chain is built from TRBV7-2 and TRBJ1-4; TRBD1 might be the D (5 bases). This CDR3 is built from 17 residues. The ends were cut back, 5 bases at V and 7 bases at J, with 23 bases in the middle. Germline assignment: CDR1 SGHTA and CDR2 FQGNSA.

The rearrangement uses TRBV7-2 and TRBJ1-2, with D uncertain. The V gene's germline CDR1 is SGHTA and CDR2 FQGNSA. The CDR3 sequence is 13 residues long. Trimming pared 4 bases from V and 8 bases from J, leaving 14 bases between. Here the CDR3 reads CASSSPFGGGYTF. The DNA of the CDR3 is TGTGCCAGCAGCTCCCCTTTTGGCGGAGGCTACACCTTC.

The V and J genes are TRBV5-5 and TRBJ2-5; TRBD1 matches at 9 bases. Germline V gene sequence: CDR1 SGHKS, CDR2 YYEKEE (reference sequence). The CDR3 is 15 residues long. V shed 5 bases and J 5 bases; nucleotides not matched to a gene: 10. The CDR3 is CASRPGQGSVETQYF. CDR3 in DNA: TGTGCCAGCAGGCCTGGACAGGGGTCAGTCGAGACCCAGTACTTC.

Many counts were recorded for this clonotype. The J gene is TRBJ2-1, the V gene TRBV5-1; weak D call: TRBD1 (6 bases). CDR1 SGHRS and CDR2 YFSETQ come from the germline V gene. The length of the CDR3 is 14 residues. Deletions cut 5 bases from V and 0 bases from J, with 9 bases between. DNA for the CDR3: TGCGCCAGCAGGACACAGGGCTCCTACAATGAGCAGTTCTTC. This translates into CASRTQGSYNEQFF.